The present T cell receptor beta chain was sequenced within a study of cytomegalovirus exposure and HLA in healthy donors (dated by TCRdb to about 2017). About the investigation overall: According to a later analysis, one platform produced both the 120 validation repertoires and the 670 or so repertoires of the first cohort. The study aimed to test whether cataloging public T cell receptors could reveal signatures of past pathogen exposure. In addition to the first cohort of approximately 650 subjects, a separate validation cohort of 100 to 150 different subjects was used. The study combined high-throughput TCR immunosequencing, statistical association of individual TCRs with disease status, and machine learning to predict cytomegalovirus infection status. The study at large found these results: It was suggested by the authors that the approach could potentially be generalized to other disease states and immunological phenotypes. Of the cluster scores, approximately 94% were above 0 in a later analysis, which found that TCRs clustered in the first cohort also tended to co-occur in the roughly 130 validation repertoires. The classifier was reported to diagnose cytomegalovirus status with high specificity and sensitivity in both the original and validation cohorts. Three of the identified cytomegalovirus-associated TCR beta chains were confirmed in vitro to be specific for cytomegalovirus antigens. Most TCR sequences were seen in very few donors, while some public TCRs were found in many individuals. In the study, 164 TCR beta chains were listed as associated with cytomegalovirus. A later analysis lacked HLA typing for the validation cohort, so it scored co-occurrence in that cohort across all 130 or so repertoires.

Donors formed part of the validation cohort, which comprised approximately 130 subjects and was distinct from the first cohort of several hundred subjects. Libraries were built with the immunoSEQ multiplex PCR assay. Per the original workflow: A statistical classification framework was developed to diagnose cytomegalovirus status using the catalog of TCR beta chain sequences. In its TCRdb copy, this immuneACCESS table keeps in-frame sequences only and misses some clones. Where compared with another copy, unresolved V genes explain less than half of these, and the others have no known cause. From that table come the V and J calls and clone size; the DNA was used to work out D and trimming. This sample is represented by 90,000 to 100,000 clones; over 85% of them were singletons. The leading ten clones occupy 1.1% of the sample. V is cut back by 3 bases and J by 2 bases, with 14 bases in the junction unmatched. Measured from the cysteine to the phenylalanine, the CDR3 is 20 residues long. The kept DNA is CDR3 alone, 60 bases in frame from the first base. Via the germline V gene (reference sequence), CDR1 is GTSNPN and CDR2 SVGIG.

Note on this clone: The target of this receptor is not known. No clone much larger than this one lies a single base away; base qualities are absent.

The chain links TRBV30 with TRBJ2-6, with 12 bases matching TRBD1. The material sequenced was PBMCs. The source is a young woman in good health and CMV-seropositive. The encoded CDR3 is CAWSPTRDRGLKPGANVLTF. The bases are TGTGCCTGGAGCCCCACCCGGGACAGGGGGCTCAAACCTGGGGCCAACGTCCTGACTTTC.